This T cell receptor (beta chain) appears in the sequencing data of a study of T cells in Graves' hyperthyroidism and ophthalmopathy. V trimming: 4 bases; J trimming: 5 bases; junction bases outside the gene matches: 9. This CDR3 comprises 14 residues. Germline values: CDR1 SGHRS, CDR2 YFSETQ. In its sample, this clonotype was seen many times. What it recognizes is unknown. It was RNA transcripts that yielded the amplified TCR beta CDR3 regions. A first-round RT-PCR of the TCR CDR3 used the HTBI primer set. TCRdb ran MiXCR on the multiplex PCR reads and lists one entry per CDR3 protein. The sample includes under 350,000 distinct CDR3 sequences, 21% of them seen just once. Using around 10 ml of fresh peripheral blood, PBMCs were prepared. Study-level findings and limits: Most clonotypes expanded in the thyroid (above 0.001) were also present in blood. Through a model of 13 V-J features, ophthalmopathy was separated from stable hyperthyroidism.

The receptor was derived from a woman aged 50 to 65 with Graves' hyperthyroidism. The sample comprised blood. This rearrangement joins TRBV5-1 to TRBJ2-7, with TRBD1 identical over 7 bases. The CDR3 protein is CASSLRDRRNEQYF. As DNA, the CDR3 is TGCGCCAGCAGCCTCCGGGACAGAAGAAACGAGCAGTACTTC.